What follows is one T cell receptor (beta chain) and its context. This specimen comes from a study of blood T cell repertoires in COVID-19. The overall study: COVID-19 samples from acute and convalescent phases originated in the United States, Italy and Spain.

Original analysis: Reference gene primer amplification yielded estimated nucleated cell counts. Clones were sequenced by immunoSEQ multiplex PCR, and TCRdb holds only the in-frame ones, with some missing. The V and J calls and clone size come from that table; D and trimming were worked out from the DNA. Of approximately 94,000 clones in the sample, around 80% were seen once. The CDR3 totals 16 residues. Germline values: CDR1 SGHTA, CDR2 FQGNSA. V dropped 5 bases and J dropped 5; count of bases not matched to a gene: 10. The sequence was collected from a man aged 60 to 69 with acute or convalescent COVID-19. V is TRBV7-2 and J is TRBJ1-1, with 11 positions matching TRBD1. Sequenced: peripheral blood. Here the CDR3 DNA reads TGTGCCAGCAGCCTCCGGACAGGGGGCGCGGGGACTGAAGCTTTCTTT. Translation gives CASSLRTGGAGTEAFF.